The 17 T cell receptor beta chains below were found in one sample sequenced in a study of cytotoxic CD8 clonotypes in ibrutinib-treated CLL. Produced via immunoSEQ multiplex PCR; TCRdb's table is partial and in-frame only. In the table there are around 310,000 clones, roughly 79% of which are singletons. The specimen comprised PBMCs, sampled before ibrutinib treatment. The receptors were sampled from a human donor with chronic lymphocytic leukemia.

The count of this clone is one. The chain couples TRBV6-5 to TRBJ1-1; D unclear. Trimming shortened V by 2 bases and J by 6 bases, and 16 bases separated the two germline ends. CDR1 and CDR2 (germline): MNHEY, SVGAGI. The CDR3 is 15 amino acids. CDR3 DNA sequence: TGTGCCAGCAGTTACGATATTTGGAATAGTGCTGAAGCTTTCTTT. Translating gives CASSYDIWNSAEAFF.

This chain links TRBV6-5 with TRBJ1-3; no definite D call. This CDR3 spans 13 amino acids. V was trimmed by 8 bases and J by 4 bases, leaving 12 bases between them. CDR1 and CDR2 from the germline V gene are MNHEY and SVGAGI. The CDR3 nucleotides are TGTGCCAGCGGGTTTACGGGAGGAAACACCATATATTTT. Protein: CASGFTGGNTIYF.

This clone was seen a single time. The V call is TRBV7-9, the J call TRBJ2-7, with D uncertain. There are 12 residues in the CDR3. V dropped 1 base and J dropped 6 bases, with 7 bases sitting between them. The germline V gene has CDR1 SEHNR and CDR2 FQNEAQ (reference sequence). The CDR3 here is CASSLDIVEQYF. The CDR3, as DNA: TGTGCCAGCAGCTTAGATATCGTCGAGCAGTACTTC. The whole variable domain, remainder taken from reference TRBV7-9 and TRBJ2-7, is DTGVSQNPRHKITKRGQNVTFRCDPISEHNRLYWYRQTLGQGPEFLTYFQNEAQLEKSRLLSDRFSAERPKGSFSTLEIQRTEQGDSAMYLCASSLDIVEQYFGPGTRLTVT.

The chain employs TRBV7-9 and TRBJ2-2; a possible D gene is TRBD2 (6 bases). In germline, CDR1 is SEHNR, CDR2 FQNEAQ (reference sequence). This CDR3 is built from 15 residues. Trimming took 5 bases from V and 5 from J, leaving 15 bases between them. The CDR3 nucleotides are TGTGCCAGCAGCGGGGTGCGGGGCGAGACCGGGGAGCTGTTTTTT. It specifies CASSGVRGETGELFF.

This chain joins TRBV2 and TRBJ2-7, with D perhaps TRBD2 (8 bases). CDR3 length equals 15 residues. Trimming removed 6 bases from V and 2 bases from J, with 17 bases in between. Per the germline V gene, CDR1 is SNHLY and CDR2 is FYNNEI. CDR3 sequence: CASSPGGQGAYEQYF. The CDR3 DNA sequence: TGTGCCAGCAGCCCGGGAGGGCAGGGGGCCTACGAGCAGTACTTC.

This clone is a singleton in its sample. The V gene is TRBV29-1, the J gene TRBJ2-7; D call uncertain. Per germline, CDR1 SQVTM and CDR2 ANQGSEA. V was shortened by 1 base and J by 5 bases, with 6 bases between the two germline ends. This CDR3 contains 11 residues. CDR3 loop: CSVEGYHEQYF. The CDR3 DNA is TGCAGCGTTGAAGGATATCACGAGCAGTACTTC.

The chain recombines TRBV7-2 with TRBJ1-2; the match to TRBD1 covers 7 bases. Germline assignment: CDR1 SGHTA and CDR2 FQGNSA. This CDR3 contains 18 residues. V was pared by 2 bases and J by 4 bases, with 16 bases of the junction left unmatched. CDR3 in DNA: TGTGCCAGCAGCTTATCAAACAGGGGCCGAACTGGGGTCTATGGCTACACCTTC. This translates into CASSLSNRGRTGVYGYTF.

The rearrangement links TRBV5-4 to TRBJ1-2, with no clear D. Trimming left V 3 bases short and J 6 bases short, with 18 bases between. The CDR3 extends over 15 amino acids. CDR1 and CDR2 (germline): SGHNT, YYREEE (reference sequence). The CDR3 here is CASSSLRVDGDGYTF. DNA for the CDR3: TGTGCCAGCAGCTCATTAAGGGTAGACGGCGATGGCTACACCTTC.

The rearrangement joins TRBV9 to TRBJ2-3; possibly TRBD2 for D (5 bases). V was pared by 3 bases and J by 1 base, with 12 bases between. CDR1 is SGDLS, CDR2 YYNGEE, per germline. CDR3 length equals 15 residues. The CDR3 loop reads CASSELGRRTDTQYF. The CDR3 DNA follows: TGTGCCAGCAGCGAACTAGGGCGTCGCACAGATACGCAGTATTTT.

The chain carries TRBV7-9 and TRBJ2-5; tentatively, D is TRBD2 (6 bases). V lost 6 bases, J lost 1 base, and 18 bases lay in between. The germline CDR1 and CDR2 sequences are SEHNR and FQNEAQ (reference sequence). The CDR3 has 16 residues. CDR3 in DNA: TGTGCCAGCAGAGCCCCCTCGGGACTCTCCCAAGAGACCCAGTACTTC. Translated, it gives CASRAPSGLSQETQYF.

The genes are TRBV2 and TRBJ2-7; 13 bases line up with TRBD2. The germline V gene has CDR1 SNHLY and CDR2 FYNNEI. Unmatched junction bases numbered 3, after V lost 5 bases and J lost 5 bases. The length of the CDR3 is 14 residues. The CDR3 sequence is CASSPGLAGHEQYF. In nucleotides, the CDR3 is TGTGCCAGCAGTCCGGGACTAGCGGGACACGAGCAGTACTTC.

This sequence joins TRBV21-1 and TRBJ2-1; the table calls TRBD2, which could not be checked here. TRBV21-1 counts as a pseudogene. This CDR3 spans 15 amino acids. The CDR3 here is CASSGSGSSYNEQFF. CDR3 in DNA: TGTGCCAGCAGCGGAAGCGGAAGCTCCTACAATGAGCAGTTCTTC.

This chain connects TRBV18 to TRBJ1-1, with no clear D. The ends were cut back, 0 bases at V and 6 bases at J, with 14 bases in the middle. CDR3 size: 15 residues. In germline, CDR1 is KGHSH, CDR2 LQKENI. CDR3: CASSPPVYKVAEAFF. The CDR3 DNA is TGTGCCAGCTCACCACCGGTTTATAAGGTCGCTGAAGCTTTCTTT.

The genes are TRBV4-3 and TRBJ2-1; 9 bases are shared with TRBD1. The trim removed 3 bases at V and 8 bases at J, leaving 8 bases unmatched. CDR1 is LGHNA, CDR2 YSLEER, per germline. The CDR3 has 15 residues. The CDR3 DNA follows: TGCGCCAGCAGCCACTTGGGACAGGGAAGCGATGAGCAGTTCTTC. The encoded protein is CASSHLGQGSDEQFF.

The chain links TRBV5-1 to TRBJ1-1; D remains ambiguous. The V gene lost 2 bases and the J gene lost 0 bases, with 14 bases spanning the gap. The CDR3 spans 16 residues. CDR1 is SGHRS, CDR2 YFSETQ, per germline. The DNA for the CDR3 is TGCGCCAGCAGCTTAACAGCGAGCCCCATGAACACTGAAGCTTTCTTT. This encodes CASSLTASPMNTEAFF.

This chain uses TRBV7-9 with TRBJ2-7; D is ambiguous. The V gene's germline CDR1 is SEHNR and CDR2 FQNEAQ (reference sequence). The V and J ends lost 6 bases and 1 base respectively, with 4 bases between them. This CDR3 region has 11 residues. CDR3 sequence: CASSRSYEQYF. In nucleotides, the CDR3 is TGTGCCAGCAGTCGGTCCTACGAGCAGTACTTC.

This clone was found a few times. The CDR3 protein is CASSDSVNTEAFF. DNA of the CDR3: TGCGCCAGCAGTGATAGTGTTAACACTGAAGCTTTCTTT. The J gene is TRBJ1-1, the V gene TRBV10-2; D uncertain. The CDR3 covers 13 residues. CDR1 WSHSY and CDR2 SAAADI come from the germline V gene. Deletions cut 3 bases from V and 2 bases from J, with 7 bases between.